The next 21 T cell receptor beta chains were all read from a single sample in a study of T cell responses to AZD1222 COVID-19 vaccine. Method: immunoSEQ multiplex PCR; TCRdb's copy keeps in-frame clones and lacks some. The data contain roughly 180,000 clones, just over 90% of them singletons. The sequences come from peripheral blood, collected on day 0 of AZD1222 vaccination. These receptors all come from an adult in good health.

The chain combines TRBV6-2 or TRBV6-3 with TRBJ1-6; D remains unclear. This CDR3 contains 14 residues. Germline V gene lookup returns CDR1 MNHEY and CDR2 SVGEGT. With 4 bases removed from V and 7 bases from J, the gap between germline ends came to 11 bases. CDR3 DNA: TGTGCCAGCAGTTTAACCCGGCAGAATTCACCCCTCCACTTT. Translation: CASSLTRQNSPLHF.

The chain has TRBV3-1 (or the pseudogene TRBV3-2) and TRBJ2-7; D possibly corresponds to TRBD2 (6 bases). Germline V gene data show CDR1 as LGHDT and CDR2 as YNNKEL (reference sequence). The CDR3 runs 15 residues. The germline V and J ends were trimmed by 0 bases and 7 bases, with 16 bases remaining between them. The CDR3 DNA sequence: TGTGCCAGCAGCCAAGATGCGGGGACCCCTAGGGAGCAGTACTTC. The encoded protein is CASSQDAGTPREQYF.

The V and J genes are TRBV5-4 and TRBJ2-1, with 8 nucleotides matching TRBD1. J gave up 8 bases and V 4 bases, and 8 bases lay outside the gene matches. Germline V gene data show CDR1 as SGHNT and CDR2 as YYREEE (reference sequence). The CDR3 covers 14 residues. The DNA for the CDR3 is TGTGCCAGCAGCCGCGGACAGGGAGACGATGAGCAGTTCTTC. Amino acids: CASSRGQGDDEQFF.

This clone came up a few times. This chain joins TRBV7-2 and TRBJ1-6; D remains unclear. The length of the CDR3 is 17 residues. From germline, CDR1 is SGHTA and CDR2 FQGNSA. V gave up 1 base and J gave up 4 bases, with 14 bases separating them. For the CDR3, the DNA is TGTGCCAGCAGCTTAGGTAGAGACCGCAATTATAATTCACCCCTCCACTTT. This translates into CASSLGRDRNYNSPLHF.

The V call is TRBV7-8, the J call TRBJ1-2; tentatively, D is TRBD1 (5 bases). The CDR3 covers 12 residues. Trimming cost V 5 bases and J 9 bases, with 13 bases left between them. Germline V gene lookup returns CDR1 SGHVS and CDR2 FQNEAQ. The CDR3 loop reads CASSPQGRRYTF. The CDR3 region has the DNA TGTGCCAGCAGCCCTCAGGGACGGCGCTACACCTTC.

This rearrangement joins TRBV6-2 or TRBV6-3 to TRBJ1-2; D is possibly TRBD1 (6 bases). This CDR3 has 14 amino acids. Trimming removed 7 bases from V and 8 bases from J, with 20 bases in between. Germline CDR1 is MNHEY and CDR2 is SVGEGT. Here the CDR3 DNA reads TGTGCCAGCATTTATTCAACAGGGACTGGCGGCTACACCTTC. This encodes CASIYSTGTGGYTF.

The chain joins TRBV27 to TRBJ1-4, with no clear D. The CDR3 length is 14 residues. The germline V and J ends were trimmed by 6 bases and 7 bases, with 15 bases remaining between them. CDR1 is MNHEY, CDR2 SMNVEV, per germline (reference sequence). The CDR3 loop reads CASSNGRPLEKLFF. CDR3 coding DNA: TGTGCCAGCAGCAACGGACGGCCTCTTGAAAAACTGTTTTTT.

This clone was detected a few times. This chain connects TRBV11-3 to TRBJ2-1, with D unresolved. The CDR3 has 15 residues. Germline loops: CDR1 SGHNT, CDR2 YENEEA. The V end was cut by 5 bases, the J end by 5 bases, with 16 bases between. As DNA, the CDR3 is TGTGCCAGCAGCAAAGGGTGGCGACGAAACAATGAGCAGTTCTTC. This encodes CASSKGWRRNNEQFF.

Points on this clone: At the DNA level, this CDR3 is encoded by other sequences in the same sample as well. J is TRBJ1-2 and V is TRBV2; 7 bases map to TRBD1. The CDR3 is 13 residues long. The trim removed 6 bases at V and 2 bases at J, leaving 3 bases unmatched. Looked up from germline, CDR1 is SNHLY and CDR2 is FYNNEI. CDR3 nucleotide sequence: TGTGCCAGCAGCCCGACAGGGAACTATGGCTACACCTTC. Translated: CASSPTGNYGYTF. The variable domain in full, completed from reference TRBV2 and TRBJ1-2, reads EPEVTQTPSHQVTQMGQEVILRCVPISNHLYFYWYRQILGQKVEFLVSFYNNEISEKSEIFDDQFSVERPDGSNFTLKIRSTKLEDSAMYFCASSPTGNYGYTFGSGTRLTVV.

This chain connects TRBV5-4 to TRBJ2-7; 7 positions agree with TRBD2. Trimming removed 0 bases from V and 0 bases from J; junction bases left unmatched: 6. Germline-derived CDR1 and CDR2 are SGHNT and YYREEE (reference sequence). The CDR3 is 16 residues long. The CDR3 DNA reads as TGTGCCAGCAGCTTGGTGGCTAGCGGAACCTCCTACGAGCAGTACTTC. Translated, it gives CASSLVASGTSYEQYF.

The V gene is TRBV9, the J gene TRBJ2-7; a possible D gene is TRBD2 (5 bases). The V and J ends lost 4 bases and 2 bases respectively, with 10 bases between them. This CDR3 comprises 13 residues. Germline V lookup: CDR1 SGDLS, CDR2 YYNGEE. CDR3 sequence (DNA): TGTGCCAGCAGCCCCCGGGGTCCCTACGAGCAGTACTTC. It specifies CASSPRGPYEQYF.

This rearrangement joins TRBV3-1 (or the pseudogene TRBV3-2) to TRBJ1-6, with unresolved D. Germline CDR1 and CDR2: LGHDT and YNNKEL (reference sequence). There are 12 residues in the CDR3. V lost 3 bases, J lost 7 bases, and 4 bases lay in between. The CDR3 here is CASSHGNSPLHF. The DNA for the CDR3 is TGTGCCAGCAGCCATGGGAATTCACCCCTCCACTTT.

The chain recombines TRBV11-2 with TRBJ2-2; either TRBD1 or TRBD2 may supply D (5 bases each). CDR1 and CDR2 (germline): SGHAT, FQNNGV. The CDR3 consists of 15 residues. V gave up 3 bases and J gave up 2 bases, with 10 bases separating them. CDR3 coding DNA: TGTGCCAGCAGCTTCCGGGACGGCAACACCGGGGAGCTGTTTTTT. The encoded protein is CASSFRDGNTGELFF. The full variable domain, its missing parts supplied by reference TRBV11-2 and TRBJ2-2, is EAGVAQSPRYKIIEKRQSVAFWCNPISGHATLYWYQQILGQGPKLLIQFQNNGVVDDSQLPKDRFSAERLKGVDSTLKIQPAKLEDSAVYLCASSFRDGNTGELFFGEGSRLTVL.

Notes on this clone: The sample contains more than one DNA sequence encoding this CDR3. The chain joins TRBV7-2 to TRBJ2-7, with 10 nucleotides matching TRBD1. Germline CDR1 reads SGHTA; CDR2 reads FQGNSA. Unmatched junction bases numbered 3, after V lost 5 bases and J lost 2 bases. This CDR3 is built from 14 residues. DNA for the CDR3: TGTGCCAGCAGCCTGGGGACAGGGGCCTACGAGCAGTACTTC. Translation: CASSLGTGAYEQYF.

The genes are TRBV14 and TRBJ1-2; D may be TRBD1 (6 bases). Germline V gene lookup returns CDR1 SGHDN and CDR2 FVKESK. The CDR3 has 14 residues. The CDR3 nucleotides read TGTGTCTCTCCACCTGATGACCGAGGACAGGGCTACACCTTC. It specifies CVSPPDDRGQGYTF.

The chain carries TRBV6-2 or TRBV6-3 and TRBJ1-5, with TRBD1 identical over 8 bases. Germline V gene sequence: CDR1 MNHEY, CDR2 SVGEGT. The CDR3 is made up of 14 amino acids. J was trimmed by 11 bases and V by 4 bases; bases with no gene match: 10. CDR3 DNA sequence: TGTGCCAGCAGTTGGGGGGCAGGGGGCGCGTCCCAGCATTTT. Its protein is CASSWGAGGASQHF.

The chain carries TRBV25-1 and TRBJ1-1; 9 bases agree with TRBD1. The length of the CDR3 is 18 residues. Germline CDR1 MGHDK, CDR2 SYGVNS. V dropped 3 bases and J dropped 2; count of bases not matched to a gene: 13. The chain's CDR3 is CASSDLVPGQGPNTEAFF. The CDR3, as DNA: TGTGCCAGCAGTGACCTCGTCCCGGGACAGGGACCAAACACTGAAGCTTTCTTT.

The CDR3 spells CASSQVDRGNLNCYEQYF. Here the CDR3 DNA reads TGCGCCAGCAGCCAAGTCGACAGGGGAAATCTTAATTGCTACGAGCAGTACTTC. V and J are TRBV4-3 and TRBJ2-7, with 8 nucleotides matching TRBD1. Germline V gives CDR1 LGHNA, CDR2 YSLEER. After removal of 1 base from V and 3 bases from J, the junction contained 14 bases not matched to a gene. The CDR3 covers 18 residues.

This chain links TRBV9 with TRBJ1-1; tentative D call: TRBD1 (6 bases). Deletions cut 3 bases from V and 4 bases from J, with 13 bases between. CDR3 length equals 14 residues. CDR1 SGDLS and CDR2 YYNGEE come from the germline V gene. The CDR3 DNA is TGTGCCAGCAGCGCCCTAGGGGGGTCCACTGAAGCTTTCTTT. Protein product: CASSALGGSTEAFF.

The chain carries TRBV6-5 and TRBJ2-7; 9 bases fit TRBD1. The length of the CDR3 is 14 residues. The trim removed 5 bases at V and 5 bases at J, leaving 7 bases unmatched. In germline, CDR1 is MNHEY, CDR2 SVGAGI. DNA of the CDR3: TGTGCCAGCAGTAAGGGGGACAGGGTCCACGAGCAGTACTTC. This translates into CASSKGDRVHEQYF.

This sequence joins TRBV9 and TRBJ2-5; 8 nucleotides match TRBD1. V shed 3 bases and J 5 bases; nucleotides not matched to a gene: 6. The CDR3 is made up of 14 amino acids. CDR1 and CDR2 from the germline V gene are SGDLS and YYNGEE. CDR3 nucleotides: TGTGCCAGCAGCGATGGCAGGGGGCCGGAGACCCAGTACTTC. As protein: CASSDGRGPETQYF.